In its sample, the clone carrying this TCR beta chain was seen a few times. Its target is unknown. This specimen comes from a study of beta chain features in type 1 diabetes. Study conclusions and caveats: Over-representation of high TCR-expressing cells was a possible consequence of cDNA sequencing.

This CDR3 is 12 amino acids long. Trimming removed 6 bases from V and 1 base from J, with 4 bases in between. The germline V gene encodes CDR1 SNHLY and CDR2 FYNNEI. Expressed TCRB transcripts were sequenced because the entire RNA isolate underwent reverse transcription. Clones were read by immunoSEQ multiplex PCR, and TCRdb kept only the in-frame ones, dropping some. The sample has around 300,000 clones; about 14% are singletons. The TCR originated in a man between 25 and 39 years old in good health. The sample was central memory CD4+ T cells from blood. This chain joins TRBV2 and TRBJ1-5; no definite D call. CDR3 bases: TGTGCCAGCAGGGAAAGCAATCAGCCCCAGCATTTT. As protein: CASRESNQPQHF.